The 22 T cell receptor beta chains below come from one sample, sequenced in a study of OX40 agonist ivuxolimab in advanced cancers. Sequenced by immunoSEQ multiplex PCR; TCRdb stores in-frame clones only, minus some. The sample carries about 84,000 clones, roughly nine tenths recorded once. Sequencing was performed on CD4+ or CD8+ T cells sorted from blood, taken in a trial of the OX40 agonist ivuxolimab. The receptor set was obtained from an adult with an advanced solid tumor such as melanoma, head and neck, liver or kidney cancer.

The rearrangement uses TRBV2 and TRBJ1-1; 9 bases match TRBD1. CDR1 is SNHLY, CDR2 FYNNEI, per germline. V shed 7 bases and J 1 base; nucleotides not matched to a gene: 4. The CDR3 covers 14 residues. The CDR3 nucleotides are TGTGCCAGCATGCCGGGACAGGGGAACACTGAAGCTTTCTTT. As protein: CASMPGQGNTEAFF.

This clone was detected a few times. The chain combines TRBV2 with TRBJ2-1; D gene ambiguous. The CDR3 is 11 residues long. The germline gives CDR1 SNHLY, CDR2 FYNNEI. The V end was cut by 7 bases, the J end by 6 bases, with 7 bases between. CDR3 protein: CASTPRNEQFF. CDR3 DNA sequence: TGTGCCAGCACCCCCCGCAATGAGCAGTTCTTC.

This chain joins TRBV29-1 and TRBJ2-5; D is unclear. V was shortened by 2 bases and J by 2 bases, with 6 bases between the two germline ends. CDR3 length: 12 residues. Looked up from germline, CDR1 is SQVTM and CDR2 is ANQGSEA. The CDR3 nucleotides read TGCAGCGTTGAATTGCGGCAAGAGACCCAGTACTTC. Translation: CSVELRQETQYF.

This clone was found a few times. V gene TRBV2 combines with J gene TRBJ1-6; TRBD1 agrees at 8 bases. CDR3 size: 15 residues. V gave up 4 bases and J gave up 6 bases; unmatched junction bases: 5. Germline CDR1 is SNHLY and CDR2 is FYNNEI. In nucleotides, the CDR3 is TGTGCCAGCAGTGGGGGACAGGCCGTTAATTCACCCCTCCACTTT. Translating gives CASSGGQAVNSPLHF. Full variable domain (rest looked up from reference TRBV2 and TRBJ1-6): EPEVTQTPSHQVTQMGQEVILRCVPISNHLYFYWYRQILGQKVEFLVSFYNNEISEKSEIFDDQFSVERPDGSNFTLKIRSTKLEDSAMYFCASSGGQAVNSPLHFGNGTRLTVT.

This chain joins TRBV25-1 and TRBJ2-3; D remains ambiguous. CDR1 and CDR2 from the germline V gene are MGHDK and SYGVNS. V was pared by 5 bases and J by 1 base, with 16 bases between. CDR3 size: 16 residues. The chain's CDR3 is CASSPPTTLGTDTQYF. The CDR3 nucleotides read TGTGCCAGCAGTCCTCCTACAACGCTAGGCACAGATACGCAGTATTTT.

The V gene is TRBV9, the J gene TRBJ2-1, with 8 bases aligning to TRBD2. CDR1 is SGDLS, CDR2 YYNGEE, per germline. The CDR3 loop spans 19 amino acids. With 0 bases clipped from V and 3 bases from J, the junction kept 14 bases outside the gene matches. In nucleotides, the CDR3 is TGTGCCAGCAGCGTAGGTCTCGGACTGAGCGGGAGACTCTACAATGAGCAGTTCTTC. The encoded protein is CASSVGLGLSGRLYNEQFF.

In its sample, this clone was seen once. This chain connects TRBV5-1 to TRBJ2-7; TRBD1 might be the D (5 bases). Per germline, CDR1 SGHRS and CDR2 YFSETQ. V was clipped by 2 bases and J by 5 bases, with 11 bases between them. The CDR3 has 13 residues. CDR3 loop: CASSFQGFHEQYF. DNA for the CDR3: TGCGCCAGCAGCTTCCAGGGCTTCCACGAGCAGTACTTC.

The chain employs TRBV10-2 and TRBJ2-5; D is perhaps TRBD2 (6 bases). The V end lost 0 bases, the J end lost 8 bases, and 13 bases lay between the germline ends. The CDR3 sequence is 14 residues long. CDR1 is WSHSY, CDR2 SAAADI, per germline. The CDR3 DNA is TGCGCCAGCAGTGAGTCGGGACTGGGGACTACCCAGTACTTC. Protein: CASSESGLGTTQYF.

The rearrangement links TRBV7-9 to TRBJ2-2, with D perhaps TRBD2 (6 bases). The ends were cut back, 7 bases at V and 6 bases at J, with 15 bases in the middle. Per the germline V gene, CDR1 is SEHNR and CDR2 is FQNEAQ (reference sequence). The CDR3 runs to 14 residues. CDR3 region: CASNSVGGAGELFF. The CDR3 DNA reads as TGTGCCAGCAACTCAGTCGGGGGAGCCGGGGAGCTGTTTTTT.

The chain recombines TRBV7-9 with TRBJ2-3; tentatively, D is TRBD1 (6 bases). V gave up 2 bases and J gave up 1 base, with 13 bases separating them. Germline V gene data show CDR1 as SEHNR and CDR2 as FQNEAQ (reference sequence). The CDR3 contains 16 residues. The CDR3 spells CASSLIQGVGTDTQYF. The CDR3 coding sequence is TGTGCCAGCAGCTTAATACAGGGTGTCGGCACAGATACGCAGTATTTT.

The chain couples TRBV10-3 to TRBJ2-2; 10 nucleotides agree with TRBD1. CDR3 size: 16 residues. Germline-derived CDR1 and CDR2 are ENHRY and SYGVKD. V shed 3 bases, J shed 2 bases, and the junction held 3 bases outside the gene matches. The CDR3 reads CAISDRDRGNTGELFF. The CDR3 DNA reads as TGTGCCATCAGTGACCGGGACAGGGGAAACACCGGGGAGCTGTTTTTT.

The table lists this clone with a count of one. The CDR3 spells CASSPAGTGYGYTF. Here the CDR3 DNA reads TGTGCCAGCAGTCCGGCCGGGACCGGCTATGGCTACACCTTC. The chain employs TRBV27 and TRBJ1-2; D is possibly TRBD1 (5 bases). The CDR3 is 14 residues long. Trimming removed 5 bases from V and 4 bases from J, with 14 bases in between. Per the germline V gene, CDR1 is MNHEY and CDR2 is SMNVEV (reference sequence).

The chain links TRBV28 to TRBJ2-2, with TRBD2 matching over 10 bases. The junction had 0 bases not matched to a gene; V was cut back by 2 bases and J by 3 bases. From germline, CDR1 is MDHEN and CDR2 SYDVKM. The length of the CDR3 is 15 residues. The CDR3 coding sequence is TGTGCCAGCAGTTTACTAGCGGGGGACACCGGGGAGCTGTTTTTT. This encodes CASSLLAGDTGELFF.

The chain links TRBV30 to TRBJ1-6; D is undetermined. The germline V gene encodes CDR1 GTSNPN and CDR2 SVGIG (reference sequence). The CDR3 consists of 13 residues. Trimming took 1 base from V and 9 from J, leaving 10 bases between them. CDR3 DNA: TGTGCCTGGAGTGAACAGAGCGGTTCACCCCTCCACTTT. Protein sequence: CAWSEQSGSPLHF.

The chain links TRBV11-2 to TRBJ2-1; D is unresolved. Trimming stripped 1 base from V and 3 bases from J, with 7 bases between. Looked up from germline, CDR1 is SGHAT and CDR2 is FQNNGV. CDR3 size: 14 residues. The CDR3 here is CASSLVFVYNEQFF. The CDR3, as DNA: TGTGCCAGCAGCTTAGTGTTCGTCTACAATGAGCAGTTCTTC.

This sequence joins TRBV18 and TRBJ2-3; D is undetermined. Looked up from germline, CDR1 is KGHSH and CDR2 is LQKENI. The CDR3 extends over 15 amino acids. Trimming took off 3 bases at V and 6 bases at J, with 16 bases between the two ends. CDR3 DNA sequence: TGTGCCAGCTCACCTTTTTCGGTCCCCGGGGATACGCAGTATTTT. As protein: CASSPFSVPGDTQYF.

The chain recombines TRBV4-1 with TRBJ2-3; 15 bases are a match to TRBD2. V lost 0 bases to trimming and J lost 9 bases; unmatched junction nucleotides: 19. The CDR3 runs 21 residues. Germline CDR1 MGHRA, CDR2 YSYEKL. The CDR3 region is CASSQDLGLAGGRTTLDTQYF. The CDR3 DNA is TGCGCCAGCAGCCAAGATTTGGGACTAGCGGGGGGCAGGACGACTCTAGACACGCAGTATTTT.

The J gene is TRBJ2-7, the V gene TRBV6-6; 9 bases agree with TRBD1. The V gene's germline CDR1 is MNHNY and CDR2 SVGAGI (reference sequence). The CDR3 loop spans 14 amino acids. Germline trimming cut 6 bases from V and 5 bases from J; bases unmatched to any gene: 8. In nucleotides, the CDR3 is TGTGCCAGCAGGAAACAGGGGGCTACCGACGAGCAGTACTTC. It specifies CASRKQGATDEQYF.

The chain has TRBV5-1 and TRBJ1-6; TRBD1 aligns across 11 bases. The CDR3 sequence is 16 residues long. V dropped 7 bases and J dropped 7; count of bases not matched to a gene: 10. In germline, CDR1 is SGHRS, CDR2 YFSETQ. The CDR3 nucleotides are TGCGCCAGCGAAACCGGGACAGGGGGGCTCAATTCACCCCTCCACTTT. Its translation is CASETGTGGLNSPLHF.

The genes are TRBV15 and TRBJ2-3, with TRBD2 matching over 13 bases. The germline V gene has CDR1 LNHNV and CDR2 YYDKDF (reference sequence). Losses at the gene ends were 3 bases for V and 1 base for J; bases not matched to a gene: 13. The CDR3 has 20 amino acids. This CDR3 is CATSSAVGLAGATGTDTQYF. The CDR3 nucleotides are TGTGCCACCAGCAGTGCCGTTGGACTAGCGGGAGCTACGGGCACAGATACGCAGTATTTT.

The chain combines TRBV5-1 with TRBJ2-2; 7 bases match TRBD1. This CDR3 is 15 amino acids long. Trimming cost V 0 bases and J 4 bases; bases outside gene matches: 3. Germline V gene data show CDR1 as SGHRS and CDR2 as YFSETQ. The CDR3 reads CASSLVRGSTGELFF. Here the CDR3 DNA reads TGCGCCAGCAGCTTGGTCAGGGGGAGCACCGGGGAGCTGTTTTTT.

CDR3 protein: CATTGTGVYKKKLFF. CDR3 sequence (DNA): TGTGCCACCACCGGAACAGGGGTTTACAAAAAAAAACTGTTTTTT. The V call is TRBV5-4, the J call TRBJ1-4, with 7 nucleotides matching TRBD1. Germline loops: CDR1 SGHNT, CDR2 YYREEE (reference sequence). This CDR3 is 15 amino acids long. The V segment lost 9 bases and the J segment 9 bases; nucleotides outside the gene matches: 17.